The rows below give T cell receptor beta chains drawn from one sample of a study of shared clonotypes between healthy human individuals. Some clones are missing from TCRdb's copy, which holds only in-frame ones; the method was immunoSEQ multiplex PCR. Found here are about 1.9 million clones, 80% to 95% of them singletons; the top ten hold about 1.6%. Sequenced sample: naive CD8+ T cells from PBMCs. These receptors all come from a young man in good health. Some clones in this sample may be carry-over from other donors' samples. The CDR3 runs from the conserved cysteine through the conserved F or W. The order of the fields is D gene, V gene, J gene, clone size, CDR3 DNA, CDR3 protein. D genes are given only for firm matches. Only some rows state a clone size, as once, few, many or a class for expanded clones.

D gene: .; V gene: TRBV14; J gene: TRBJ2-7; clone size: .; CDR3 DNA: TGTGCCAGCAGCCACAGGTCCTACGAGCAGTACTTC; CDR3 protein: CASSHRSYEQYF
D gene: TRBD1; V gene: TRBV5-6; J gene: TRBJ2-7; clone size: .; CDR3 DNA: TGTGCCAGCAGCTCTCCCACCGGGACAGTTACCTACGAGCAGTACTTC; CDR3 protein: CASSSPTGTVTYEQYF
D gene: .; V gene: TRBV6-7; J gene: TRBJ2-7; clone size: .; CDR3 DNA: TGTGCCAGCATTTACGCGGGACAGAAAATCTACGAGCAGTACTTC; CDR3 protein: CASIYAGQKIYEQYF
D gene: .; V gene: TRBV5-6; J gene: TRBJ2-7; clone size: .; CDR3 DNA: TGTGCCAGCAGCTTGGTTCGGGGTGCGTACGAGCAGTACTTC; CDR3 protein: CASSLVRGAYEQYF
D gene: .; V gene: TRBV27; J gene: TRBJ2-1; clone size: .; CDR3 DNA: TGTGCCAGCAGTTTTGCGGGATCCTACAATGAGCAGTTCTTC; CDR3 protein: CASSFAGSYNEQFF
D gene: .; V gene: TRBV5-6; J gene: TRBJ2-3; clone size: .; CDR3 DNA: TGTGCCAGCAGCAGAGGACGGACCACTAGCACAGATACGCAGTATTTT; CDR3 protein: CASSRGRTTSTDTQYF
D gene: .; V gene: TRBV7-9; J gene: TRBJ1-2; clone size: .; CDR3 DNA: TGTGCCAGTACGCCATCCACCGATCTTTCTAACTATGGCTACACCTTC; CDR3 protein: CASTPSTDLSNYGYTF
D gene: .; V gene: TRBV27; J gene: TRBJ2-7; clone size: .; CDR3 DNA: TGTGCCAGCAGTTCAGCCCTCCTTGGTCCCCTGGCTTACGAGCAGTACTTC; CDR3 protein: CASSSALLGPLAYEQYF
D gene: .; V gene: TRBV28; J gene: TRBJ2-7; clone size: .; CDR3 DNA: TGTGCCAGCAGTCTGCCGGGACGCTTCTACGAGCAGTACTTC; CDR3 protein: CASSLPGRFYEQYF
D gene: .; V gene: TRBV7-9; J gene: TRBJ2-7; clone size: .; CDR3 DNA: TGTGCCAGCAGCTTAGGGTTTCTGGAAGGGCTCGACTACGAGCAGTACTTC; CDR3 protein: CASSLGFLEGLDYEQYF
D gene: .; V gene: TRBV6-1; J gene: TRBJ2-7; clone size: .; CDR3 DNA: TGTGCCAGCAGTGACAGGGTCCAGACCTACGAGCAGTACTTC; CDR3 protein: CASSDRVQTYEQYF
D gene: .; V gene: TRBV9; J gene: TRBJ2-7; clone size: .; CDR3 DNA: TGTGCCAGCAGCGGACAGGATGGTTCCTACGAGCAGTACTTC; CDR3 protein: CASSGQDGSYEQYF
D gene: .; V gene: TRBV7-2; J gene: TRBJ1-1; clone size: .; CDR3 DNA: TGTGCCAGCAGCCCCAGGACAGATGAAGCTTTCTTT; CDR3 protein: CASSPRTDEAFF
D gene: TRBD1; V gene: TRBV10-2; J gene: TRBJ2-7; clone size: .; CDR3 DNA: TGCGCCAGCAGTGAGGGACAGGATGTTCCCTACGAGCAGTACTTC; CDR3 protein: CASSEGQDVPYEQYF
D gene: TRBD2; V gene: TRBV28; J gene: TRBJ2-7; clone size: .; CDR3 DNA: TGTGCCAGCATCGGGACTAGACCTGCCTACGAGCAGTACTTC; CDR3 protein: CASIGTRPAYEQYF
D gene: .; V gene: TRBV7-9; J gene: TRBJ1-5; clone size: .; CDR3 DNA: TGTGCCAGCAGCTTAGACATAGAGGGTGGGGGGGATCAGCCCCAGCATTTT; CDR3 protein: CASSLDIEGGGDQPQHF
D gene: .; V gene: TRBV14; J gene: TRBJ2-7; clone size: .; CDR3 DNA: TGTGCCAGCAGCCAAGATGGGCCGGTCTACGAGCAGTACTTC; CDR3 protein: CASSQDGPVYEQYF
D gene: .; V gene: TRBV5-7; J gene: TRBJ2-1; clone size: .; CDR3 DNA: TGTGCCAGCAGCCTACTCCTAGTTGAGCAGTTCTTC; CDR3 protein: CASSLLLVEQFF
D gene: .; V gene: TRBV6-5; J gene: TRBJ2-7; clone size: .; CDR3 DNA: TGTGCCAGCAGTTACTCGAGCAGGGGCGAGCAGTACTTC; CDR3 protein: CASSYSSRGEQYF
D gene: TRBD1; V gene: TRBV7-9; J gene: TRBJ2-5; clone size: .; CDR3 DNA: TGTGCCAGCAGGTCTAAAACAGGGGGCCAAGAGACCCAGTACTTC; CDR3 protein: CASRSKTGGQETQYF
D gene: TRBD2; V gene: TRBV9; J gene: TRBJ2-2; clone size: .; CDR3 DNA: TGTGCCAGCAGCGTAGCCACTAGCGGGAGGACCGGGGAGCTGTTTTTT; CDR3 protein: CASSVATSGRTGELFF
D gene: TRBD2; V gene: TRBV5-6; J gene: TRBJ2-7; clone size: once; CDR3 DNA: TGTGCCAGCAGCTTGGGGTTAGCGGGAGGTTACGAGCAGTACTTC; CDR3 protein: CASSLGLAGGYEQYF
D gene: .; V gene: TRBV2; J gene: TRBJ1-3; clone size: .; CDR3 DNA: TGTGCCAGCAGGGAAGGACGCCCGGGTTCCATATATTTT; CDR3 protein: CASREGRPGSIYF
D gene: .; V gene: TRBV28; J gene: TRBJ1-4; clone size: .; CDR3 DNA: TGTGCCAGCAGTTTATTTTCCTCTTATACTATGAAAGGACTGTTTTTT; CDR3 protein: CASSLFSSYTMKGLFF
D gene: .; V gene: TRBV4-1; J gene: TRBJ2-4; clone size: .; CDR3 DNA: TGCGCCAGCAGCCCATATTTCGGGACCCAAGGAGGCGAAAACATTCAGTACTTC; CDR3 protein: CASSPYFGTQGGENIQYF
D gene: .; V gene: TRBV19; J gene: TRBJ2-2; clone size: .; CDR3 DNA: TGTGCCAGTAGTATAATGAAGGGGTCCGGGGAGCTGTTTTTT; CDR3 protein: CASSIMKGSGELFF
D gene: .; V gene: TRBV5-1; J gene: TRBJ2-3; clone size: .; CDR3 DNA: TGCGCCAGCAGCTTGCCCCGTCTAGATACGCAGTATTTT; CDR3 protein: CASSLPRLDTQYF
D gene: .; V gene: TRBV29-1; J gene: TRBJ2-1; clone size: once; CDR3 DNA: TGCAGCGTACGCGGGGTGGGGTACAATGAGCAGTTCTTC; CDR3 protein: CSVRGVGYNEQFF
D gene: .; V gene: TRBV7-8; J gene: TRBJ2-5; clone size: .; CDR3 DNA: TGTGCCAGCACTCATCCGGGAACCCATGAGACCCAGTACTTC; CDR3 protein: CASTHPGTHETQYF
D gene: TRBD1; V gene: TRBV18; J gene: TRBJ2-3; clone size: .; CDR3 DNA: TGTGCCAGCTCACCGACAGGGCCGGCAACAGATACGCAGTATTTT; CDR3 protein: CASSPTGPATDTQYF
D gene: .; V gene: TRBV10-3; J gene: TRBJ2-2; clone size: .; CDR3 DNA: TGTGCCATCAGTGACAGGGCAGGGAACACCGGGGAGCTGTTTTTT; CDR3 protein: CAISDRAGNTGELFF
D gene: TRBD2; V gene: TRBV5-1; J gene: TRBJ2-1; clone size: once; CDR3 DNA: TGCGCCAGCAGCTTGCCGTCCGAGGAGCGGGAGCGCCGAGCCTACAATGAGCAGTTCTTC; CDR3 protein: CASSLPSEERERRAYNEQFF
D gene: TRBD2; V gene: TRBV15; J gene: TRBJ2-2; clone size: .; CDR3 DNA: TGTGCCACCAGCAGAGACCTAGCGGCCAGCGGGGAGCTGTTTTTT; CDR3 protein: CATSRDLAASGELFF
D gene: TRBD2; V gene: TRBV11-3; J gene: TRBJ2-2; clone size: .; CDR3 DNA: TGTGCCAGCAGCCGAGGACTAGCGGAGAACACCGGGGAGCTGTTTTTT; CDR3 protein: CASSRGLAENTGELFF
D gene: .; V gene: TRBV29-1; J gene: TRBJ2-1; clone size: once; CDR3 DNA: TGCAGCGTTGTAAGCCAGAATGAGCAGTTCTTC; CDR3 protein: CSVVSQNEQFF
D gene: .; V gene: TRBV6-1; J gene: TRBJ2-7; clone size: .; CDR3 DNA: TGTGCCAGCAGTGAAGCCCACGGAGGGGGCAAGTACGAGCAGTACTTC; CDR3 protein: CASSEAHGGGKYEQYF
D gene: .; V gene: TRBV27; J gene: TRBJ1-2; clone size: few; CDR3 DNA: TGTGCCAGTGGAACGAGGGACTCGCACGGCTACACCTTC; CDR3 protein: CASGTRDSHGYTF
D gene: .; V gene: TRBV2; J gene: TRBJ1-5; clone size: .; CDR3 DNA: TGTGCCAGCAGTGATTACATGAATCAGCCCCAGCATTTT; CDR3 protein: CASSDYMNQPQHF
D gene: .; V gene: TRBV7-9; J gene: TRBJ2-7; clone size: .; CDR3 DNA: TGTGCCAGCAGCTTAGGGGGGGCGCCCCACGAGCAGTACTTC; CDR3 protein: CASSLGGAPHEQYF
D gene: TRBD2; V gene: TRBV7-6; J gene: TRBJ2-7; clone size: .; CDR3 DNA: TGTGCCAGCAGCTTAAGTCTAGCGGGAGGGGCCCCCTACGAGCAGTACTTC; CDR3 protein: CASSLSLAGGAPYEQYF
D gene: TRBD1; V gene: TRBV28; J gene: TRBJ1-2; clone size: .; CDR3 DNA: TGTGCCAGCAGCCTACAGGGGGCGCGGCGGAATCGAATCTATGGCTACACCTTC; CDR3 protein: CASSLQGARRNRIYGYTF
D gene: .; V gene: TRBV27; J gene: TRBJ1-5; clone size: few; CDR3 DNA: TGTGCCAGCAGTTTTGGGGGCTCCAATCAGCCCCAGCATTTT; CDR3 protein: CASSFGGSNQPQHF
D gene: .; V gene: TRBV7-9; J gene: TRBJ2-5; clone size: once; CDR3 DNA: TGTGCCAGCAGCTTACTGCAGGGCGGGGAGGAGACCCAGTACTTC; CDR3 protein: CASSLLQGGEETQYF
D gene: TRBD2; V gene: TRBV6-4; J gene: TRBJ2-7; clone size: .; CDR3 DNA: TGTGCCAGCAGGACGAGGACTAGAAAGTCCTACGAGCAGTACTTC; CDR3 protein: CASRTRTRKSYEQYF
D gene: TRBD1; V gene: TRBV4-1; J gene: TRBJ1-4; clone size: .; CDR3 DNA: TGCGCCAGCAGCCAAGACTGGACAGGGGCCGAAAAACTGTTTTTT; CDR3 protein: CASSQDWTGAEKLFF
D gene: TRBD2; V gene: TRBV18; J gene: TRBJ2-1; clone size: .; CDR3 DNA: TGTGCCAGCTCACGACCCGGGACTAGCGGTTCTACCCCTTACTCCTACAATGAGCAGTTCTTC; CDR3 protein: CASSRPGTSGSTPYSYNEQFF
D gene: TRBD1; V gene: TRBV29-1; J gene: TRBJ2-6; clone size: .; CDR3 DNA: TGCAGCGTTGAAACGACAGGGGTTGGGATCTTTGGGGCCAACGTCCTGACTTTC; CDR3 protein: CSVETTGVGIFGANVLTF
D gene: TRBD1; V gene: TRBV4-1; J gene: TRBJ2-7; clone size: .; CDR3 DNA: TGCGCCAGCAGCCTCTCGACAGGGAGAACCTACGAGCAGTACTTC; CDR3 protein: CASSLSTGRTYEQYF
D gene: .; V gene: TRBV28; J gene: TRBJ1-5; clone size: .; CDR3 DNA: TGTGCCAGCAGATCCGAGTCAGGGCCGGGGCAGCCCCAGCATTTT; CDR3 protein: CASRSESGPGQPQHF
D gene: TRBD2; V gene: TRBV11-2; J gene: TRBJ2-3; clone size: few; CDR3 DNA: TGTGCCAGCAGCTTAGGACTAGCGAGCACAGATACGCAGTATTTT; CDR3 protein: CASSLGLASTDTQYF